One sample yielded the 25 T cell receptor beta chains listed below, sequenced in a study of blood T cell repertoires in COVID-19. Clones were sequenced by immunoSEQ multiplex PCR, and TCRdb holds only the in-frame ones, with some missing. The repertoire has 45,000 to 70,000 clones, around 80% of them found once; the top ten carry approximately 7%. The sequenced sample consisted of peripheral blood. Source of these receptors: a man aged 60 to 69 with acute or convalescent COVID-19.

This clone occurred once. The CDR3 nucleotides are TGCAGCGTCGCGGCCACAGATACGCAGTATTTT. This encodes CSVAATDTQYF. J is TRBJ2-3 and V is TRBV29-1; no reliable D call. Germline CDR1 SQVTM, CDR2 ANQGSEA. V lost 6 bases, J lost 2 bases, and 6 bases lay in between. The CDR3 is 11 amino acids.

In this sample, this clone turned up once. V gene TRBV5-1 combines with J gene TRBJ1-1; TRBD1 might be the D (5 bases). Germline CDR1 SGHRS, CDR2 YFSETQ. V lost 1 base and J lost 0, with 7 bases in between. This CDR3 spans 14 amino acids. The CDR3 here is CASSLQGMNTEAFF. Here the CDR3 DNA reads TGCGCCAGCAGCTTGCAGGGCATGAACACTGAAGCTTTCTTT.

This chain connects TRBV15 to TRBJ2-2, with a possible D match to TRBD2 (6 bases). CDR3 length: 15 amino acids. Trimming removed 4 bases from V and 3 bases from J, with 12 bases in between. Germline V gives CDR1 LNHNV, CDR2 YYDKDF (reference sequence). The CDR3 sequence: CATSIREEDTGELFF. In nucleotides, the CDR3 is TGTGCCACCAGCATCAGGGAGGAGGACACCGGGGAGCTGTTTTTT.

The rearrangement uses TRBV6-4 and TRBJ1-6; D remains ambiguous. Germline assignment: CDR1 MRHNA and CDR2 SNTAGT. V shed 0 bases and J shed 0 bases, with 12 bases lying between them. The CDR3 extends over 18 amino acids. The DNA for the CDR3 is TGTGCCAGCAGTGACTCGCCGCCGGGGAGCTCCTATAATTCACCCCTCCACTTT. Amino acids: CASSDSPPGSSYNSPLHF.

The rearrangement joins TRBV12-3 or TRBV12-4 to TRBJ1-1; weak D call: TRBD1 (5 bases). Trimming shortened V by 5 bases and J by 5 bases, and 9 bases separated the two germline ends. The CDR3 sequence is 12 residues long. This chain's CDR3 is CASSKGVTEAFF. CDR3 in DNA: TGTGCCAGCAGTAAAGGGGTTACTGAAGCTTTCTTT.

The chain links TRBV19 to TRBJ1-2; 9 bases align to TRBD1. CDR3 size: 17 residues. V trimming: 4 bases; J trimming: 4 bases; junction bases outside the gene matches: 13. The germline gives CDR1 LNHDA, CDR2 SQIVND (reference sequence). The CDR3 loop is CASSSRDREGGVYGYTF. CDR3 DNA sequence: TGTGCCAGTAGTAGCCGGGACAGGGAGGGAGGAGTCTATGGCTACACCTTC.

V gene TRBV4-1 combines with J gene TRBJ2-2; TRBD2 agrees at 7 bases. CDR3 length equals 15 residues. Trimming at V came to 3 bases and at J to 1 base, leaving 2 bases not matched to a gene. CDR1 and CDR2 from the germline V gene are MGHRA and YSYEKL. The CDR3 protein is CASSQSGGNTGELFF. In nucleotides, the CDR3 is TGCGCCAGCAGCCAGTCGGGGGGGAACACCGGGGAGCTGTTTTTT.

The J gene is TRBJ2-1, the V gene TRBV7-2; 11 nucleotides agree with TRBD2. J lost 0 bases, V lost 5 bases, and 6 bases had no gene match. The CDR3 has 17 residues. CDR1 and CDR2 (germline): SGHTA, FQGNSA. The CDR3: CASSISGGAASYNEQFF. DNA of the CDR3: TGTGCCAGCAGCATTAGCGGGGGGGCCGCCTCCTACAATGAGCAGTTCTTC.

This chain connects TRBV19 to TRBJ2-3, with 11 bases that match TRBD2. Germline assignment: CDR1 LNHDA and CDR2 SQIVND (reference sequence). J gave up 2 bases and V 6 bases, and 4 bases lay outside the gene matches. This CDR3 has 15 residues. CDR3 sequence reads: CASRTSGGSTDTQYF. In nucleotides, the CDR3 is TGTGCCAGTAGAACTAGCGGGGGTTCCACAGATACGCAGTATTTT.

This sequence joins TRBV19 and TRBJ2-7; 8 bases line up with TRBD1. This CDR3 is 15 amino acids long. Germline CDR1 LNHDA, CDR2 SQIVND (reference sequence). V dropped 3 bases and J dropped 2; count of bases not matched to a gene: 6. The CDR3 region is CASSIRTGSTYEQYF. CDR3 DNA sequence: TGTGCCAGTAGTATTCGGACAGGGTCTACCTACGAGCAGTACTTC.

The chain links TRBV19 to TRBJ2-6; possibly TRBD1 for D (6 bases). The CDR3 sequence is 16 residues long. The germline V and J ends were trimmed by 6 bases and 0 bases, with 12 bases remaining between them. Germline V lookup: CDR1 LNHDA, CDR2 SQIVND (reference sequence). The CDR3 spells CASSPDRISGANVLTF. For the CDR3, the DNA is TGTGCCAGTAGCCCCGACAGGATCTCTGGGGCCAACGTCCTGACTTTC.

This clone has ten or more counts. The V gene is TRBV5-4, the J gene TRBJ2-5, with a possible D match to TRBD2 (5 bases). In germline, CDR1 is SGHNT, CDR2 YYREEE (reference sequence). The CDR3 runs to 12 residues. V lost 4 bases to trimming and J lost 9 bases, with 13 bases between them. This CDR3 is CASSAPARAQYF. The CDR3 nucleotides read TGTGCCAGCAGCGCCCCAGCGCGGGCCCAGTACTTC.

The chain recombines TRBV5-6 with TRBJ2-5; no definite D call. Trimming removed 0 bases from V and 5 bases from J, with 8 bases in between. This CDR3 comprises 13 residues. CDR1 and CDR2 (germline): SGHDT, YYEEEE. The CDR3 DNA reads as TGTGCCAGCAGCTTGGCCCTGAGGGAGACCCAGTACTTC. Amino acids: CASSLALRETQYF.

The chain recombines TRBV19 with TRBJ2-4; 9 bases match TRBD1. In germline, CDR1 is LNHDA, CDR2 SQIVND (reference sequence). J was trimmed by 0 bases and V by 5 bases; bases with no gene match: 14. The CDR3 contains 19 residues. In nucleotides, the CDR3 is TGTGCCAGTAGTGGTACCGGGACAGGGATCAAACTAGCCAAAAACATTCAGTACTTC. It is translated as CASSGTGTGIKLAKNIQYF.

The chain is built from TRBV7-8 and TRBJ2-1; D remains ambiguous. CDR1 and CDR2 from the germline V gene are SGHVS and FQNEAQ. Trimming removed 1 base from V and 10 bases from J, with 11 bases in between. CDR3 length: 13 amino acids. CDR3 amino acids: CASSLVGGQEQFF. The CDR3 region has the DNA TGTGCCAGCAGCTTAGTGGGTGGGCAAGAGCAGTTCTTC.

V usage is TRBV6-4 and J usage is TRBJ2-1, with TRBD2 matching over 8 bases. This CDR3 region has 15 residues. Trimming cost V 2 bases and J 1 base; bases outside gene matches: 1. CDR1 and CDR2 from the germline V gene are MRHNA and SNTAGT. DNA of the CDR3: TGTGCCAGCAGTGACCGGGGGGGATCCTACAATGAGCAGTTCTTC. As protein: CASSDRGGSYNEQFF.

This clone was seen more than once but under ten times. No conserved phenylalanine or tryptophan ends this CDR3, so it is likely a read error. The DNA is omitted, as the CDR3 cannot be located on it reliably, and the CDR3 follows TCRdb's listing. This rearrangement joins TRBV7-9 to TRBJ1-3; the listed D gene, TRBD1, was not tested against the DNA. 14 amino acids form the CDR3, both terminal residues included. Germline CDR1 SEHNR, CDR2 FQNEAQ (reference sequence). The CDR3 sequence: CASSLALADRTLSS.

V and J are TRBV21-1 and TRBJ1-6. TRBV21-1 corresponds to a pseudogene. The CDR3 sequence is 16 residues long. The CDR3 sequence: CAKRGSQSSYNSPLHF. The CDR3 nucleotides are TGTGCCAAGCGCGGTTCGCAGAGCTCCTATAATTCACCCCTCCACTTT.

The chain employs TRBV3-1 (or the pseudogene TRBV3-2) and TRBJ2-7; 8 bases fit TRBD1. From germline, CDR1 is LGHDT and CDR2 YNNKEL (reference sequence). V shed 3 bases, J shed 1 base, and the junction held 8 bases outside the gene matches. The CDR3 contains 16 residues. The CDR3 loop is CASSQELGQDSYEQYF. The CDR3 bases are TGTGCCAGCAGCCAGGAATTGGGACAGGATTCCTACGAGCAGTACTTC.

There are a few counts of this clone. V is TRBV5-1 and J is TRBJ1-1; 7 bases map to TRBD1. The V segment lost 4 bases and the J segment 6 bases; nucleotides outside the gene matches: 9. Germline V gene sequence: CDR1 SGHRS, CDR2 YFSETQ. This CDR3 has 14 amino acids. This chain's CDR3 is CASSHFDRDPEAFF. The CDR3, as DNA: TGCGCCAGCAGCCATTTCGACAGGGATCCTGAAGCTTTCTTT.

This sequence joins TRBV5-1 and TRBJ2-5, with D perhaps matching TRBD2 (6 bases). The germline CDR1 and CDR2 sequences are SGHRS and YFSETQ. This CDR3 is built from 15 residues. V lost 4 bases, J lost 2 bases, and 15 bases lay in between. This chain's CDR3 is CASSRGTSGQETQYF. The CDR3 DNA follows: TGCGCCAGCAGCCGCGGGACCAGTGGGCAAGAGACCCAGTACTTC.

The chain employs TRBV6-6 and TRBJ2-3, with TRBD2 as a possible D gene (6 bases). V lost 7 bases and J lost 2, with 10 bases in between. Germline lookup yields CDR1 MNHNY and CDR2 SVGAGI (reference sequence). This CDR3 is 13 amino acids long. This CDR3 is CASTRETTDTQYF. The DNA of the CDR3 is TGTGCCAGCACCCGGGAGACCACAGATACGCAGTATTTT.

The CDR3 sequence: CASSQTGDSNQPQHF. DNA for the CDR3: TGTGCCAGCAGTCAGACGGGGGACAGCAATCAGCCCCAGCATTTT. The J gene is TRBJ1-5, the V gene TRBV6-4; a possible D gene is TRBD1 (5 bases). This CDR3 has 15 residues. V lost 5 bases and J 1 base, leaving 12 bases between the germline ends. The germline V gene has CDR1 MRHNA and CDR2 SNTAGT.

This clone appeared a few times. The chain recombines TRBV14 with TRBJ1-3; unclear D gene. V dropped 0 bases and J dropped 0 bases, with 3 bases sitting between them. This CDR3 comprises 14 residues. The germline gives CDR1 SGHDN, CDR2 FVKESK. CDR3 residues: CASSQDRSGNTIYF. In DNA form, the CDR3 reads TGTGCCAGCAGCCAAGACCGCTCTGGAAACACCATATATTTT.

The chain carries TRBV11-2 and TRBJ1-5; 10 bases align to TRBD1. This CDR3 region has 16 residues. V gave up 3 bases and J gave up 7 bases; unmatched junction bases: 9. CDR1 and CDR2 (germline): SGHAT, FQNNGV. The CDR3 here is CASSFHRDRGGQPQHF. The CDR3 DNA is TGTGCCAGCAGCTTTCACCGGGACAGGGGAGGGCAGCCCCAGCATTTT.